The rows below give T cell receptor beta chains drawn from one sample of a study of OX40 agonist ivuxolimab in advanced cancers. Measured with immunoSEQ multiplex PCR; TCRdb has only the in-frame clones, and not every one. The table records some 70,000 clones, roughly four fifths of them present only once. This sample comprised CD4+ or CD8+ T cells sorted from blood, obtained in a trial of the OX40 agonist ivuxolimab. The receptor set was obtained from an adult with an advanced solid tumor such as melanoma, head and neck, liver or kidney cancer. Both conserved end residues are part of each CDR3. Each record gives: V gene, D gene, J gene, clone size, CDR3 protein, CDR3 DNA. The D gene is left open where the match is weak. Rows may omit the clone size; those that give it use once, few, many or a size class.

TRBV7-2	-	TRBJ1-1	-	CASSSDEPFF	TGTGCCAGCAGCTCGGACGAACCTTTCTTT
TRBV4-3	-	TRBJ1-2	-	CASSQDPGSQTPQGYTF	TGCGCCAGCAGCCAGGACCCCGGGAGCCAGACCCCACAGGGCTACACCTTC
TRBV7-9	TRBD2	TRBJ2-3	few	CASLLAGGNPSTDTQYF	TGTGCCAGCTTACTAGCGGGGGGTAACCCTAGCACAGATACGCAGTATTTT
TRBV4-2	TRBD1	TRBJ1-6	-	CASSSRDRDRSPLHF	TGTGCCAGCAGCTCCCGGGACAGGGACCGTTCACCCCTCCACTTT
TRBV27	-	TRBJ2-2	-	CASSQGLSNTGELFF	TGTGCCAGCAGTCAGGGGTTATCGAACACCGGGGAGCTGTTTTTT
TRBV25-1	-	TRBJ2-7	-	CASSWGGQTYEQYF	TGTGCCAGCAGTTGGGGCGGACAAACCTACGAGCAGTACTTC
TRBV19	-	TRBJ2-7	few	CASSMTGTYEQYF	TGTGCCAGTAGTATGACAGGTACCTACGAGCAGTACTTC
TRBV14	TRBD2	TRBJ2-1	-	CASSQLLAGMREQFF	TGTGCCAGCAGCCAACTTCTAGCGGGGATGAGGGAGCAGTTCTTC
TRBV5-4	TRBD1	TRBJ1-2	-	CASSLVETGGGGYTF	TGTGCCAGCAGCTTGGTTGAGACAGGGGGCGGGGGCTACACCTTC
TRBV19	-	TRBJ2-7	-	CASSSEDIYEQYF	TGTGCCAGTAGTTCAGAGGACATCTACGAGCAGTACTTC
TRBV7-2	TRBD1	TRBJ1-3	-	CASSFRWDSSSGNTIYF	TGTGCCAGCAGCTTCAGATGGGACAGCTCCTCTGGAAACACCATATATTTT
TRBV7-2	TRBD1	TRBJ1-4	-	CASSLQQGVNEKLFF	TGTGCCAGCAGTTTACAACAGGGGGTTAATGAAAAACTGTTTTTT
TRBV4-1	-	TRBJ2-1	-	CASSLIASYNEQFF	TGCGCCAGCAGCCTAATAGCCTCCTACAATGAGCAGTTCTTC
TRBV6-1	TRBD1	TRBJ2-7	-	CASSGDSLFSYEQYF	TGTGCCAGCAGTGGGGACAGCCTTTTCTCCTACGAGCAGTACTTC
TRBV5-1	TRBD1	TRBJ2-7	-	CASSLEGGSSYEQYF	TGCGCCAGCAGCTTGGAAGGGGGCTCCTCCTACGAGCAGTACTTC
TRBV7-2	-	TRBJ2-1	-	CASSGSGPEQFF	TGTGCCAGCAGCGGCAGTGGTCCGGAGCAGTTCTTC
TRBV6-4	-	TRBJ2-1	-	CASSRTILDEQFF	TGTGCCAGCAGTCGTACTATACTAGATGAGCAGTTCTTC
TRBV19	-	TRBJ1-4	-	CASTRMGRGGEKLFF	TGTGCCAGTACCAGAATGGGACGGGGCGGGGAAAAACTGTTTTTT
TRBV7-3	-	TRBJ1-4	-	CASSLVARGREKLFF	TGTGCCAGCAGCTTAGTCGCTCGGGGGCGGGAAAAACTGTTTTTT
TRBV7-2	-	TRBJ2-1	-	CASRASYNEQFF	TGTGCCAGCCGGGCGTCCTACAATGAGCAGTTCTTC
TRBV7-9	TRBD1	TRBJ1-2	-	CASSRTGDNYGYTF	TGTGCCAGCAGCCGCACAGGGGATAACTATGGCTACACCTTC
TRBV5-8	-	TRBJ1-5	-	CASSQGTGPYSNQPQHF	TGTGCCAGCAGCCAAGGGACGGGACCCTATAGCAATCAGCCCCAGCATTTT
TRBV5-1	TRBD1	TRBJ2-4	-	CASSLQGIFLDIQYF	TGCGCCAGCAGCCTACAGGGGATTTTTTTGGACATTCAGTACTTC
TRBV5-5	TRBD2	TRBJ2-1	once	CASSSGTSGGRLFF	TGTGCCAGCAGCTCTGGGACTAGCGGGGGGAGGCTGTTCTTC
TRBV27	-	TRBJ1-5	-	CARIRRHSNQPQHF	TGTGCCAGGATTAGACGGCATAGCAATCAGCCCCAGCATTTT